One and the same sample provided the 29 T cell receptor beta chains below, sequenced in a study of cytotoxic CD8 clonotypes in ibrutinib-treated CLL. The table came from immunoSEQ multiplex PCR; TCRdb's copy has only in-frame clones and leaves some out. The sample gives roughly 300,000 clones, 65% to 85% of which show up once; about 5% is in the top ten. Sequenced here: PBMCs, sampled at disease progression, from a patient treated with ibrutinib. The receptors stem from a human donor with chronic lymphocytic leukemia.

The rearrangement links TRBV6-1 to TRBJ1-5; no reliable D call. Looked up from germline, CDR1 is MNHNS and CDR2 is SASEGT. The V end was cut by 2 bases, the J end by 4 bases, with 12 bases between. The CDR3 loop spans 15 amino acids. CDR3: CASSESYGANQPQHF. The CDR3 DNA sequence: TGTGCCAGCAGTGAATCGTACGGAGCAAATCAGCCCCAGCATTTT.

V is TRBV7-9 and J is TRBJ2-6; possible D gene TRBD1, 5 bases. Germline loops: CDR1 SEHNR, CDR2 FQNEAQ (reference sequence). Trimming removed 4 bases from V and 1 base from J, with 8 bases in between. This CDR3 spans 15 amino acids. This chain's CDR3 is CASSSPGSGANVLTF. The CDR3, as DNA: TGTGCCAGCAGCTCACCAGGGTCTGGGGCCAACGTCCTGACTTTC.

Comment on this clone: Other DNA sequences in the sample encode the same CDR3. This chain joins TRBV11-2 and TRBJ2-7, with 10 bases aligning to TRBD1. After removal of 1 base from V and 4 bases from J, the junction contained 1 base not matched to a gene. In germline, CDR1 is SGHAT, CDR2 FQNNGV. This CDR3 is 14 amino acids long. The CDR3 spells CASSLGTGGYEQYF. The CDR3 nucleotides read TGTGCCAGCAGCTTAGGGACAGGGGGTTACGAGCAGTACTTC.

V gene TRBV4-3 combines with J gene TRBJ2-7, with a tentative D call TRBD1 (6 bases). Germline-derived CDR1 and CDR2 are LGHNA and YSLEER. Trimming cost V 1 base and J 2 bases, with 12 bases left between them. CDR3 length: 15 amino acids. CDR3 nucleotides: TGCGCCAGCAGCCAAGGGACAGCAGGGCCCTACGAGCAGTACTTC. Encoded protein: CASSQGTAGPYEQYF.

The V call is TRBV28, the J call TRBJ2-1; D is unresolved. V lost 5 bases and J 0 bases, leaving 14 bases between the germline ends. CDR1 is MDHEN, CDR2 SYDVKM, per germline. This CDR3 comprises 16 residues. The DNA of the CDR3 is TGTGCCAGCAGTCCCAGTCGCTCCGACTCCTACAATGAGCAGTTCTTC. It encodes CASSPSRSDSYNEQFF.

This clone occurred once. The chain joins TRBV27 to TRBJ1-1; unclear D gene. In germline, CDR1 is MNHEY, CDR2 SMNVEV (reference sequence). V gave up 6 bases and J gave up 1 base, with 12 bases separating them. The CDR3 length is 14 residues. The CDR3 spells CASSRRSSNTEAFF. CDR3 nucleotides: TGTGCCAGCAGCAGGAGATCATCGAACACTGAAGCTTTCTTT.

The gene calls are TRBV7-9 and TRBJ2-1; no definite D call. CDR3 size: 15 residues. Germline lookup yields CDR1 SEHNR and CDR2 FQNEAQ (reference sequence). The V and J ends lost 1 base and 0 bases respectively, with 7 bases between them. The chain's CDR3 is CASSLGLPSYNEQFF. The CDR3 DNA reads TGTGCCAGCAGCTTAGGACTTCCCTCCTACAATGAGCAGTTCTTC.

V and J are TRBV28 and TRBJ2-7; D perhaps matches TRBD2 (5 bases). Trimming shortened V by 6 bases and J by 7 bases, and 10 bases separated the two germline ends. The germline V gene has CDR1 MDHEN and CDR2 SYDVKM. This CDR3 comprises 11 residues. This chain's CDR3 is CASRLGVEQYF. The CDR3 DNA follows: TGTGCCAGCAGGTTGGGAGTTGAGCAGTACTTC. Full variable domain (rest looked up from reference TRBV28 and TRBJ2-7): DVKVTQSSRYLVKRTGEKVFLECVQDMDHENMFWYRQDPGLGLRLIYFSYDVKMKEKGDIPEGYSVSREKKERFSLILESASTNQTSMYLCASRLGVEQYFGPGTRLTVT.

The chain employs TRBV28 and TRBJ1-4, with D perhaps TRBD1 (5 bases). Germline V CDR1 and CDR2: MDHEN, SYDVKM. Trimming removed 4 bases at V and 3 bases at J, with 24 bases between. CDR3 size: 19 residues. CDR3 sequence reads: CASSYSGGVFMSANEKLFF. The CDR3, as DNA: TGTGCCAGCAGTTACAGCGGAGGGGTTTTCATGTCAGCTAATGAAAAACTGTTTTTT.

The chain employs TRBV13 and TRBJ2-7; 7 nucleotides match TRBD1. The CDR3 has 16 amino acids. V shed 3 bases, J shed 2 bases, and the junction held 10 bases outside the gene matches. Germline assignment: CDR1 PRHDT and CDR2 FYEKMQ (reference sequence). The DNA of the CDR3 is TGTGCCAGCAGCTTTTACAGGGACAGTCTCCCCTACGAGCAGTACTTC. Protein sequence: CASSFYRDSLPYEQYF.

The chain is built from TRBV29-1 and TRBJ2-5; D gene uncertain. The CDR3 covers 13 residues. Germline V lookup: CDR1 SQVTM, CDR2 ANQGSEA. V dropped 3 bases and J dropped 7 bases, with 15 bases sitting between them. CDR3 sequence: CSVEVGRLVTQYF. CDR3 in DNA: TGCAGCGTTGAGGTCGGCAGGCTTGTGACCCAGTACTTC.

The sample holds one count of this clone. The rearrangement uses TRBV18 and TRBJ2-7; D is perhaps TRBD1 (6 bases). Deletions cut 4 bases from V and 5 bases from J, with 12 bases between. Germline CDR1 reads KGHSH; CDR2 reads LQKENI. The CDR3 sequence is 13 residues long. The chain's CDR3 is CASSLLTGNEQYF. The CDR3 DNA is TGTGCCAGCTCACTCCTAACAGGGAACGAGCAGTACTTC.

This sequence joins TRBV18 and TRBJ2-5; D remains ambiguous. The ends were cut back, 2 bases at V and 5 bases at J, with 6 bases in the middle. This CDR3 spans 12 amino acids. Per the germline V gene, CDR1 is KGHSH and CDR2 is LQKENI. The CDR3 DNA reads as TGTGCCAGCTCACCAGGGGTGGAGACCCAGTACTTC. Translating it yields CASSPGVETQYF.

The rearrangement links TRBV4-1 to TRBJ1-5; 7 nucleotides agree with TRBD1. The CDR3 contains 16 residues. Germline V CDR1 and CDR2: MGHRA, YSYEKL. V gave up 2 bases and J gave up 8 bases; unmatched junction bases: 12. CDR3 in DNA: TGCGCCAGCAGCCAATACAGGGGTCAGGGGAGGGAGCCCCAGCATTTT. It codes for CASSQYRGQGREPQHF.

This clone was counted a few times. The V gene is TRBV6-5, the J gene TRBJ1-1, with D unclear. Trimming pared 8 bases from V and 0 bases from J, leaving 4 bases between. This CDR3 has 11 amino acids. Germline V gene data show CDR1 as MNHEY and CDR2 as SVGAGI. CDR3 in amino acids: CASRMNTEAFF. The CDR3 DNA is TGTGCCAGCCGAATGAACACTGAAGCTTTCTTT.

The V gene is TRBV6-6, the J gene TRBJ2-5; no firm D call. V was pared by 10 bases and J by 4 bases, with 13 bases between. The CDR3 has 12 amino acids. Germline V gives CDR1 MNHNY, CDR2 SVGAGI (reference sequence). CDR3 coding DNA: TGTGCCAACGCCCCGGAGCCAGAGACCCAGTACTTC. Protein product: CANAPEPETQYF.

This clone was seen just once. The chain is built from TRBV2 and TRBJ2-4; 10 nucleotides agree with TRBD2. Germline assignment: CDR1 SNHLY and CDR2 FYNNEI. V was pared by 0 bases and J by 10 bases, with 9 bases of the junction left unmatched. The CDR3 has 16 residues. CDR3 amino acids: CASSEALPSGSPIQYF. CDR3 nucleotide sequence: TGTGCCAGCAGTGAAGCGCTTCCTAGCGGGAGCCCGATTCAGTACTTC.

V gene TRBV5-1 combines with J gene TRBJ1-6; 8 nucleotides agree with TRBD1. This CDR3 spans 14 amino acids. Trimming at V came to 6 bases and at J to 10 bases, leaving 9 bases not matched to a gene. The germline CDR1 and CDR2 sequences are SGHRS and YFSETQ. CDR3 nucleotides: TGCGCCAGCAAGACGACAGGGGTGGGCTCACCCCTCCACTTT. Protein product: CASKTTGVGSPLHF. Combining the CDR3 with reference TRBV5-1 and TRBJ1-6 gives the whole variable domain KAGVTQTPRYLIKTRGQQVTLSCSPISGHRSVSWYQQTPGQGLQFLFEYFSETQRNKGNFPGRFSGRQFSNSRSEMNVSTLELGDSALYLCASKTTGVGSPLHFGNGTRLTVT.

The chain joins TRBV6-6 to TRBJ2-1; 7 bases map to TRBD1. CDR3 size: 12 residues. The ends lost 5 bases at V and 7 bases at J; junction bases unmatched: 2. Germline CDR1 is MNHNY and CDR2 is SVGAGI (reference sequence). Here the CDR3 reads CASSQDRNEQFF. CDR3 DNA: TGTGCCAGCAGTCAGGACAGGAATGAGCAGTTCTTC.

This rearrangement joins TRBV18 to TRBJ2-2, with 7 bases that match TRBD1. CDR1 and CDR2 (germline): KGHSH, LQKENI. There are 15 residues in the CDR3. After removal of 5 bases from V and 1 base from J, the junction contained 4 bases not matched to a gene. CDR3 region: CASSGQDLNTGELFF. The CDR3 DNA is TGTGCCAGCTCAGGACAGGACCTGAACACCGGGGAGCTGTTTTTT. Full variable domain (outside the CDR3, taken from reference TRBV18 and TRBJ2-2): NAGVMQNPRHLVRRRGQEARLRCSPMKGHSHVYWYRQLPEEGLKFMVYLQKENIIDESGMPKERFSAEFPKEGPSILRIQQVVRGDSAAYFCASSGQDLNTGELFFGEGSRLTVL.

The chain has TRBV7-3 and TRBJ1-2; 8 bases map to TRBD1. The CDR3 has 15 residues. V lost 5 bases, J lost 6 bases, and 11 bases stayed unmatched. Germline V CDR1 and CDR2: SGHTA, FQGTGA. The chain's CDR3 is CASSPTRTGINGYTF. Here the CDR3 DNA reads TGTGCCAGCAGCCCCACCCGGACAGGGATCAATGGCTACACCTTC.

The chain has TRBV5-4 and TRBJ1-1; 9 bases fit TRBD1. This CDR3 comprises 12 residues. With 3 bases clipped from V and 11 bases from J, the junction kept 5 bases outside the gene matches. Germline-derived CDR1 and CDR2 are SGHNT and YYREEE (reference sequence). CDR3 DNA sequence: TGTGCCAGCAGCTCGGGACAGGGAGCGGCTTTCTTT. It codes for CASSSGQGAAFF. The complete variable domain, with remaining parts taken from reference TRBV5-4 and TRBJ1-1, reads ETGVTQSPTHLIKTRGQQVTLRCSSQSGHNTVSWYQQALGQGPQFIFQYYREEENGRGNFPPRFSGLQFPNYSSELNVNALELDDSALYLCASSSGQGAAFFGQGTRLTVV.

The V and J genes are TRBV4-1 and TRBJ2-7; D may be TRBD1 or TRBD2 (5 bases each). Looked up from germline, CDR1 is MGHRA and CDR2 is YSYEKL. The CDR3 consists of 14 residues. The V gene lost 1 base and the J gene lost 5 bases, with 12 bases spanning the gap. The CDR3 loop is CASSQVGLGDEQYF. The CDR3 coding sequence is TGCGCCAGCAGCCAAGTAGGCTTGGGGGACGAGCAGTACTTC.

J is TRBJ2-5 and V is TRBV4-1; 11 bases fit TRBD2. CDR1 is MGHRA and CDR2 is YSYEKL in the germline V gene. V lost 4 bases to trimming and J lost 1 base; unmatched junction nucleotides: 14. The CDR3 loop spans 19 amino acids. The CDR3 DNA reads TGCGCCAGCAGCCCCTCGATCCTAAGACTAGCGGGGATCCAAGAGACCCAGTACTTC. Protein product: CASSPSILRLAGIQETQYF.

The rearrangement joins TRBV5-1 to TRBJ1-1; D is uncertain. V was trimmed by 2 bases and J by 10 bases, leaving 27 bases between them. CDR1 is SGHRS, CDR2 YFSETQ, per germline. CDR3 length: 17 residues. CDR3 in DNA: TGCGCCAGCAGCTTTGGCTTCCACGCGGGCGAGGTAGTATTAGCTTTCTTT. Amino acid sequence: CASSFGFHAGEVVLAFF.

V usage is TRBV5-1 and J usage is TRBJ2-7; tentatively, D is TRBD1 or TRBD2 (5 bases each). The CDR3 spans 15 residues. V was pared by 0 bases and J by 0 bases, with 10 bases between. Looked up from germline, CDR1 is SGHRS and CDR2 is YFSETQ. CDR3 DNA: TGCGCCAGCAGCTTGGTTCCAGGGAGCTCCTACGAGCAGTACTTC. Translated: CASSLVPGSSYEQYF.

The chain combines TRBV27 with TRBJ1-3; no definite D call. V was shortened by 3 bases and J by 6 bases, with 12 bases between the two germline ends. This CDR3 is built from 14 residues. Germline V gives CDR1 MNHEY, CDR2 SMNVEV (reference sequence). CDR3 sequence: CASSFRGKENTIYF. The DNA for the CDR3 is TGTGCCAGCAGTTTCCGGGGAAAGGAAAACACCATATATTTT.

V usage is TRBV25-1 and J usage is TRBJ2-7; tentative D call: TRBD2 (6 bases). Germline loops: CDR1 MGHDK, CDR2 SYGVNS. The CDR3 covers 14 residues. Trimming left V 3 bases short and J 6 bases short, with 15 bases between. CDR3 coding DNA: TGTGCCAGCAGTGAGCGTCGCGGGATGTTCGAGCAGTACTTC. Its translation is CASSERRGMFEQYF.

The V and J genes are TRBV7-3 and TRBJ2-1; 11 bases fit TRBD2. Trimming removed 2 bases from V and 7 bases from J; junction bases left unmatched: 4. CDR3 length: 15 residues. Germline V gene sequence: CDR1 SGHTA, CDR2 FQGTGA. CDR3 protein: CASSLAASGRNEQFF. CDR3 sequence (DNA): TGTGCCAGCAGCTTAGCGGCTAGCGGGAGGAATGAGCAGTTCTTC.